The clone carrying this T cell receptor beta chain was picked up one time. Its antigen is unknown. The primer mix had 60 Vbeta and 13 Jbeta primers. The method was immunoSEQ multiplex PCR; TCRdb's version includes in-frame clones alone and lacks a portion of them. The data show roughly 55,000 clones, with around 81% seen just once and 2% to 2.5% held by the top ten. These data are taken from a study of cytomegalovirus exposure and HLA in healthy donors. Study observations and caveats: Researchers reported in a later analysis that a missense DCLRE1C variant was tied to TCR beta V- and J-gene trimming. Analyses of presence and absence presupposed an approximately uniform sequencing depth across donors. Association with HLA alleles at 0.05 false discovery rate was found for approximately 18,000 TCR beta sequences in a later analysis.

Germline CDR1 reads LNHDA; CDR2 reads SQIVND (reference sequence). The J segment lost 4 bases and the V segment lost 4 bases, leaving 6 bases of the junction unmatched. This CDR3 has 14 amino acids. The clonotype was recovered from a boy between 10 and 17 years old in good health and CMV-seropositive. The genes are TRBV19 and TRBJ1-2; 7 bases are a match to TRBD1. The sample was PBMCs. DNA for the CDR3: TGTGCCAGTAGTAGTTTGGGACAGAGCTATGGCTACACCTTC. Translating gives CASSSLGQSYGYTF.